This T cell receptor beta chain was observed in a study of Tregs in tolerant kidney transplant recipients. Sequenced by immunoSEQ multiplex PCR; TCRdb stores in-frame clones only, minus some. Of approximately 82,000 clones in the sample, 93% were seen once. V was pared by 7 bases and J by 4 bases, with 4 bases of the junction left unmatched. Germline CDR1 is SNHLY and CDR2 is FYNNEI. The CDR3 extends over 13 amino acids. The nonmyeloablative bone marrow transplants came from related graft donors, with transient mixed chimerism. This sample comprised CD4+ T cells from blood (PBMCs), obtained 12 months after the transplant. The clonotype originates from a human patient who received a combined kidney and bone marrow transplant. Some T cells may be supplied by the graft donor. This sequence joins TRBV2 and TRBJ1-5, with TRBD1 matching 7 bases. Written as DNA, the CDR3 is TGTGCCAGCACCGGGACAGAAAATCAGCCCCAGCATTTT. Translating gives CASTGTENQPQHF.